These 7 T cell receptor beta chains were all obtained from the same sample, sequenced in a study of shared clonotypes between healthy human individuals. Naive CD8 cells, CD45RO-negative and positively selected for CCR7, excluded terminally differentiated effector memory CD45RA+ cells. This table comes from immunoSEQ multiplex PCR, and its TCRdb copy is limited to in-frame clones, with some not included. The table includes about 580,000 clones, 98% detected once. Material: naive CD8+ T cells sorted from blood. The receptors derive from a young man in good health.

Notes on this clone: At one end the junction does not follow the germline gene, possibly because of a read error. This chain uses TRBV7-9 with TRBJ2-1; 8 nucleotides agree with TRBD2. Germline CDR1 is SEHNR and CDR2 is FQNEAQ (reference sequence). The CDR3 is 13 amino acids. DNA of the CDR3: TGTGCCAGCAGCCTAGCGGGTCTGGATGAGCAGTTCTTC. Amino acid sequence: CASSLAGLDEQFF.

V usage is TRBV9 and J usage is TRBJ2-3, with 7 bases identical to TRBD2. Germline assignment: CDR1 SGDLS and CDR2 YYNGEE. With V trimmed by 5 bases and J by 6 bases, 12 bases remained unmatched. The CDR3 consists of 15 residues. CDR3 protein: CASSVTSGTGDTQYF. The CDR3 DNA is TGTGCCAGCAGTGTAACAAGCGGGACGGGGGATACGCAGTATTTT.

The chain carries TRBV11-2 and TRBJ1-5; D is unclear. The CDR3 covers 11 residues. Germline lookup yields CDR1 SGHAT and CDR2 FQNNGV. Trimming shortened V by 6 bases and J by 6 bases, and 6 bases separated the two germline ends. The CDR3 region has the DNA TGTGCCAGCAGAGTGAGTCAGCCCCAGCATTTT. It yields the protein CASRVSQPQHF. Drawing the rest from reference TRBV11-2 and TRBJ1-5, the complete variable domain is EAGVAQSPRYKIIEKRQSVAFWCNPISGHATLYWYQQILGQGPKLLIQFQNNGVVDDSQLPKDRFSAERLKGVDSTLKIQPAKLEDSAVYLCASRVSQPQHFGDGTRLSIL.

The chain recombines TRBV29-1 with TRBJ1-1, with a possible D match to TRBD1 (5 bases). Trimming took off 3 bases at V and 4 bases at J, with 15 bases between the two ends. The germline CDR1 and CDR2 sequences are SQVTM and ANQGSEA. There are 14 residues in the CDR3. This chain's CDR3 is CSVELAGRGTEAFF. The CDR3 nucleotides read TGCAGCGTTGAGTTGGCAGGAAGGGGCACTGAAGCTTTCTTT. The variable domain in full, completed from reference TRBV29-1 and TRBJ1-1, reads SAVISQKPSRDICQRGTSLTIQCQVDSQVTMMFWYRQQPGQSLTLIATANQGSEATYESGFVIDKFPISRPNLTFSTLTVSNMSPEDSSIYLCSVELAGRGTEAFFGQGTRLTVV.

J is TRBJ2-5 and V is TRBV11-2, with D tentatively TRBD1 (6 bases). The CDR3 contains 15 residues. Per germline, CDR1 SGHAT and CDR2 FQNNGV. V was shortened by 0 bases and J by 2 bases, with 10 bases between the two germline ends. The CDR3 sequence is CASSLDYREQETQYF. CDR3 bases: TGTGCCAGCAGCTTAGACTACAGGGAGCAAGAGACCCAGTACTTC.

The chain is built from TRBV25-1 and TRBJ2-7; maybe TRBD1 (5 bases). CDR1 is MGHDK, CDR2 SYGVNS, per germline. Trimming took off 2 bases at V and 6 bases at J, with 17 bases between the two ends. The CDR3 is 15 residues long. The CDR3 here is CASSEGVGALAEQYF. The CDR3 bases are TGTGCCAGCAGTGAAGGGGTAGGGGCCCTGGCCGAGCAGTACTTC.

The sample holds one count of this clone. This rearrangement joins TRBV14 to TRBJ2-7; D gene uncertain. CDR3 length: 15 residues. V lost 1 base and J lost 0, with 10 bases in between. The germline V gene has CDR1 SGHDN and CDR2 FVKESK. As DNA, the CDR3 is TGTGCCAGCAGCCAAGCTGCGTCAGCCTCCTACGAGCAGTACTTC. This gives the protein CASSQAASASYEQYF.